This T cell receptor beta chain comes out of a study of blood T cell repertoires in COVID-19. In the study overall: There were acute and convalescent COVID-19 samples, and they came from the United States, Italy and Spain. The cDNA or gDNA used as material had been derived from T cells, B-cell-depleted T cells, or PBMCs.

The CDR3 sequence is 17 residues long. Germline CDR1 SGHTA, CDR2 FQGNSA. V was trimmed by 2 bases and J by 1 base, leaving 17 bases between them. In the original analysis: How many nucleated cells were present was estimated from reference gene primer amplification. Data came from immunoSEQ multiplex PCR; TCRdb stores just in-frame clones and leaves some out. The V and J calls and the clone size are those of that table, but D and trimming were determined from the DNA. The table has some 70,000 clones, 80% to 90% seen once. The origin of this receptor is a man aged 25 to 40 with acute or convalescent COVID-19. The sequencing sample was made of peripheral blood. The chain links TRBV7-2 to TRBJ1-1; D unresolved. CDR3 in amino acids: CASSLKFLGSPNTEAFF. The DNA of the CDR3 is TGTGCCAGCAGCTTAAAATTTCTGGGGAGCCCGAACACTGAAGCTTTCTTT.